This T cell receptor beta chain was retrieved from a study of identical twins. Each CDR3 protein is one row after TCRdb ran MiXCR on the 5' RACE reads. The sample carries around 670,000 distinct CDR3 sequences, 5.5% to 7.5% recorded once. This clonotype was picked up many times. Between the trimmed V and J ends, which lost 3 bases and 4 bases, there was a span of 8 bases. The CDR3 totals 12 residues. The germline gives CDR1 SGHKS, CDR2 YYEKEE (reference sequence). The sequencing input was naive T cells sorted from blood. V usage is TRBV5-5 and J usage is TRBJ2-7; either TRBD1 or TRBD2 may fit D (5 bases each). The TCR was taken from a man younger than 30 in good health. The CDR3 DNA reads TGTGCCAGCAGCTGGGACGGTTACGAGCAGTACTTC. Protein: CASSWDGYEQYF.